The 28 T cell receptor beta chains below all came from one sample that was sequenced in a study of CD8 T cells in ankylosing spondylitis (dated by TCRdb to the late 2010s). The paper as a whole reports these results and caveats: Blood from ankylosing spondylitis patients appeared to be characterized by a TCR beta motif composed of roughly eight highly homologous amino acid variants.

No antigen is known for these receptors. Library method: 5' RACE. The instrument was an Illumina HiSeq 2500. TCRdb redid the processing of the public reads, applying fastp at Q25 and MiXCR, and retained in-frame beta chains. Duplicate CDR3 protein sequences are folded into a single record with the most common DNA and genes. The sample yields almost 400,000 distinct CDR3 sequences; about a fifth were counted once. The ten largest clonotypes hold about a sixth of the sample. The material sequenced was blood, either unsorted or a sorted T cell fraction (not recorded which). Receptors were obtained from a male donor with ankylosing spondylitis.

The chain couples TRBV21-1 to TRBJ2-4; the table calls TRBD1, which could not be checked here. TRBV21-1 is shown as a pseudogene. The CDR3 runs to 16 residues. The CDR3, as DNA: TGTGCCAGCAGCAGCTGCAGGGGGCCCGCCAAAAACATTCAGTACTTC. Translation gives CASSSCRGPAKNIQYF.

In its sample, this clonotype was seen a few times. The chain employs TRBV27 and TRBJ1-2; 8 positions agree with TRBD1. V lost 4 bases, J lost 4 bases, and 5 bases stayed unmatched. The CDR3 runs 14 residues. CDR1 is MNHEY and CDR2 is SMNVEV in the germline V gene (reference sequence). The CDR3 sequence is CASSSLRGPYGYTF. The CDR3 DNA reads TGTGCCAGCAGTTCGCTCAGGGGGCCCTATGGCTACACCTTC.

This sequence joins TRBV19 and TRBJ1-2, with 11 bases aligning to TRBD1. The CDR3 extends over 15 amino acids. Germline lookup yields CDR1 LNHDA and CDR2 SQIVND (reference sequence). J was trimmed by 3 bases and V by 6 bases; bases with no gene match: 6. In DNA form, the CDR3 reads TGTGCCAGTAGCAGGACAGGGGGCGCCTACTATGGCTACACCTTC. Its translation is CASSRTGGAYYGYTF.

This clonotype has more than one count but fewer than ten. The rearrangement links TRBV5-1 to TRBJ2-1; D remains ambiguous. The CDR3 spans 13 residues. The V gene lost 0 bases and the J gene lost 7 bases, with 8 bases spanning the gap. CDR1 is SGHRS, CDR2 YFSETQ, per germline. DNA of the CDR3: TGCGCCAGCAGCTTGGCCTCTGGGAATGAGCAGTTCTTC. Amino acids: CASSLASGNEQFF.

This clonotype was recorded a few times. V is TRBV5-1 and J is TRBJ1-1; possibly TRBD1 for D (5 bases). The V gene lost 7 bases and the J gene lost 4 bases, with 17 bases spanning the gap. CDR3 length: 14 amino acids. Germline assignment: CDR1 SGHRS and CDR2 YFSETQ. This CDR3 is CASSRGGWSTEAFF. The CDR3, as DNA: TGCGCCAGCTCCCGCGGGGGATGGAGCACTGAAGCTTTCTTT.

The V call is TRBV20-1, the J call TRBJ1-5; possibly TRBD1 for D (5 bases). Germline assignment: CDR1 DFQATT and CDR2 SNEGSKA (reference sequence). The CDR3 has 14 amino acids. Trimming stripped 6 bases from V and 2 bases from J, with 14 bases between. The CDR3 protein is CSAGGGFGNQPQHF. The CDR3, as DNA: TGCAGTGCGGGCGGGGGATTCGGCAATCAGCCCCAGCATTTT.

This clonotype came up a few times. This chain links TRBV27 with TRBJ2-4, with no clear D. Germline V CDR1 and CDR2: MNHEY, SMNVEV (reference sequence). CDR3 size: 14 residues. Trimming took off 7 bases at V and 8 bases at J, with 18 bases between the two ends. The CDR3 spells CASKDRLGMHIQYF. The CDR3 coding sequence is TGTGCCAGCAAAGACCGCTTGGGGATGCACATTCAGTACTTC.

This clonotype was seen repeatedly, ten times or more. The chain has TRBV29-1 and TRBJ2-7, with D uncertain. Germline assignment: CDR1 SQVTM and CDR2 ANQGSEA. There are 13 residues in the CDR3. The germline V and J ends were trimmed by 6 bases and 0 bases, with 12 bases remaining between them. The CDR3 bases are TGCAGCGTCCAAGACAAGTTCTCCTACGAGCAGTACTTC. It encodes CSVQDKFSYEQYF.

The V call is TRBV12-3 or TRBV12-4, the J call TRBJ2-2; 8 bases fit TRBD1. This CDR3 region has 16 residues. The J segment lost 5 bases and the V segment lost 2 bases, leaving 7 bases of the junction unmatched. Here the CDR3 DNA reads TGTGCCAGCAGTTTAAACGGGGACAGGCCTACCGGGGAGCTGTTTTTT. Protein: CASSLNGDRPTGELFF.

The chain employs TRBV7-2 and TRBJ2-2, with a possible D match to TRBD2 (5 bases). Trimming took 5 bases from V and 2 from J, leaving 12 bases between them. The germline V gene encodes CDR1 SGHTA and CDR2 FQGNSA. The CDR3 totals 15 residues. This CDR3 reads CASSPRRTNTGELFF. The CDR3 DNA reads as TGTGCCAGCAGCCCAAGACGGACTAACACCGGGGAGCTGTTTTTT. Using reference TRBV7-2 and TRBJ2-2 for the parts outside the CDR3, the full variable domain is GAGVSQSPSNKVTEKGKDVELRCDPISGHTALYWYRQSLGQGLEFLIYFQGNSAPDKSGLPSDRFSAERTGGSVSTLTIQRTQQEDSAVYLCASSPRRTNTGELFFGEGSRLTVL.

The rearrangement links TRBV5-6 to TRBJ1-1; 7 bases are a match to TRBD1. This CDR3 region has 16 residues. Germline V CDR1 and CDR2: SGHDT, YYEEEE. V lost 4 bases, J lost 1 base, and 10 bases stayed unmatched. The CDR3 region has the DNA TGTGCCAGCAGCCCAACCTACAGGGGCTCGAACACTGAAGCTTTCTTT. The encoded protein is CASSPTYRGSNTEAFF. Full variable domain (remainder filled in from reference TRBV5-6 and TRBJ1-1): DAGVTQSPTHLIKTRGQQVTLRCSPKSGHDTVSWYQQALGQGPQFIFQYYEEEERQRGNFPDRFSGHQFPNYSSELNVNALLLGDSALYLCASSPTYRGSNTEAFFGQGTRLTVV.

This rearrangement joins TRBV10-3 to TRBJ2-3; 8 bases agree with TRBD1. Germline CDR1 ENHRY, CDR2 SYGVKD. With V trimmed by 6 bases and J by 12 bases, 20 bases remained unmatched. The CDR3 totals 16 residues. The CDR3 bases are TGTGCCATCAGCGATGTCAGGGGGCGCGTCTCTCCAACACAGTATTTT. Amino acid sequence: CAISDVRGRVSPTQYF.

This clonotype was counted between two and nine times. The chain joins TRBV29-1 to TRBJ1-1; D gene unclear. The V end lost 7 bases, the J end lost 4 bases, and 13 bases lay between the germline ends. Germline V gene lookup returns CDR1 SQVTM and CDR2 ANQGSEA. This CDR3 region has 12 residues. This CDR3 is CSGGRAGTEAFF. The CDR3 DNA is TGCAGCGGAGGGCGGGCGGGCACTGAAGCTTTCTTT.

This clonotype was seen a handful of times. The V gene is TRBV5-1, the J gene TRBJ2-2; D is unresolved. This CDR3 is built from 15 residues. Germline CDR1 is SGHRS and CDR2 is YFSETQ. Trimming left V 3 bases short and J 3 bases short, with 12 bases between. In DNA, the CDR3 is TGCGCCAGCAGCTGGGCCTACACTGACACCGGGGAGCTGTTTTTT. This translates into CASSWAYTDTGELFF.

The V gene is TRBV18, the J gene TRBJ2-7; 9 bases agree with TRBD1. Unmatched junction bases numbered 9, after V lost 3 bases and J lost 3 bases. The CDR3 has 16 amino acids. The germline V gene encodes CDR1 KGHSH and CDR2 LQKENI. CDR3 coding DNA: TGTGCCAGCTCACCGACCCCGGGACAGGGAAACTACGAGCAGTACTTC. It translates to CASSPTPGQGNYEQYF.

This clonotype was recorded a few times. The chain combines TRBV28 with TRBJ1-2; 8 positions match TRBD1. Germline trimming cut 5 bases from V and 8 bases from J; bases unmatched to any gene: 16. Germline values: CDR1 MDHEN, CDR2 SYDVKM. CDR3 length: 16 amino acids. In nucleotides, the CDR3 is TGTGCCAGCAGTCCCTCTAACAGGGGGATTGTGGGGGGCTACACCTTC. It is translated as CASSPSNRGIVGGYTF.

The chain carries TRBV30 and TRBJ1-3; D may be TRBD1 (6 bases). Germline CDR1 reads GTSNPN; CDR2 reads SVGIG (reference sequence). The CDR3 length is 14 residues. Deletions cut 2 bases from V and 4 bases from J, with 12 bases between. The CDR3 loop is CAWSQGLTGNTIYF. The CDR3 DNA reads as TGTGCCTGGAGTCAGGGGTTGACGGGAAACACCATATATTTT.

This clonotype was picked up a small number of times. V gene TRBV28 combines with J gene TRBJ2-7; D uncertain. Trimming stripped 6 bases from V and 2 bases from J, with 17 bases between. The CDR3 is 15 amino acids. From germline, CDR1 is MDHEN and CDR2 SYDVKM. CDR3 coding DNA: TGTGCCAGCAGCCCATCTCCGGTGGGTACCTACGAGCAGTACTTC. It translates to CASSPSPVGTYEQYF. Looking up the rest from reference TRBV28 and TRBJ2-7 gives the full variable domain: DVKVTQSSRYLVKRTGEKVFLECVQDMDHENMFWYRQDPGLGLRLIYFSYDVKMKEKGDIPEGYSVSREKKERFSLILESASTNQTSMYLCASSPSPVGTYEQYFGPGTRLTVT.

In DNA form, the CDR3 reads TGTGCCAGCAGTTCAGAGCTAGGATTCAATGAGCAGTTCTTC. The encoded protein is CASSSELGFNEQFF. The chain combines TRBV28 with TRBJ2-1; unclear D gene. Germline V CDR1 and CDR2: MDHEN, SYDVKM. CDR3 length: 14 residues. V shed 4 bases and J shed 6 bases, with 13 bases lying between them. The full variable domain, in which reference TRBV28 and TRBJ2-1 provide the parts outside the CDR3, is DVKVTQSSRYLVKRTGEKVFLECVQDMDHENMFWYRQDPGLGLRLIYFSYDVKMKEKGDIPEGYSVSREKKERFSLILESASTNQTSMYLCASSSELGFNEQFFGPGTRLTVL.

The chain's CDR3 is CASSLVQGAWETQYF. CDR3 DNA: TGTGCCAGCAGCTTGGTACAGGGGGCCTGGGAGACCCAGTACTTC. This chain links TRBV5-5 with TRBJ2-5; 9 bases are shared with TRBD1. The V gene end was trimmed by 0 bases and the J gene end by 5 bases; junction bases not matched to a gene: 5. This CDR3 contains 15 residues. CDR1 and CDR2 from the germline V gene are SGHKS and YYEKEE (reference sequence).

This clonotype was detected a few times. The genes are TRBV28 and TRBJ1-3; no clear D gene. Germline lookup yields CDR1 MDHEN and CDR2 SYDVKM. This CDR3 spans 15 amino acids. Trimming removed 5 bases from V and 0 bases from J, with 11 bases in between. CDR3 protein: CASSLQAFSGNTIYF. The CDR3 DNA reads as TGTGCCAGCAGTCTTCAGGCATTCTCTGGAAACACCATATATTTT.

This clonotype appeared once. V and J are TRBV28 and TRBJ2-3; no clear D. The CDR3 is 15 residues long. CDR1 is MDHEN and CDR2 is SYDVKM in the germline V gene. The germline V and J ends were trimmed by 6 bases and 7 bases, with 20 bases remaining between them. The CDR3 DNA sequence: TGTGCCAGCAGCTTAATAGCCGGTAGGGCCTATACGCAGTATTTT. Its protein is CASSLIAGRAYTQYF.

V usage is TRBV13 and J usage is TRBJ1-5; 8 bases fit TRBD1. The CDR3 length is 15 residues. V lost 8 bases to trimming and J lost 2 bases; unmatched junction nucleotides: 8. CDR1 and CDR2 from the germline V gene are PRHDT and FYEKMQ (reference sequence). The CDR3 sequence is CASSSDRGGNQPQHF. The CDR3 bases are TGTGCCAGCTCGTCCGACAGGGGTGGCAATCAGCCCCAGCATTTT.

The rearrangement joins TRBV14 to TRBJ2-1, with D unresolved. CDR1 and CDR2 (germline): SGHDN, FVKESK. The CDR3 has 14 amino acids. Trimming stripped 0 bases from V and 5 bases from J, with 8 bases between. The CDR3 protein is CASSQDLINNEQFF. Written as DNA, the CDR3 is TGTGCCAGCAGCCAAGATCTTATTAACAATGAGCAGTTCTTC.

The sample holds a few counts of this clonotype. The CDR3 DNA sequence: TGCAGCGTCCCCCCAGGTAGCGGAGACCAAGAGACCCAGTACTTC. Translated, it gives CSVPPGSGDQETQYF. This rearrangement joins TRBV29-1 to TRBJ2-5; tentative D call: TRBD2 (6 bases). The CDR3 extends over 15 amino acids. The germline gives CDR1 SQVTM, CDR2 ANQGSEA. V lost 6 bases and J 0 bases, leaving 17 bases between the germline ends. The full variable domain, completed using reference TRBV29-1 and TRBJ2-5, is SAVISQKPSRDICQRGTSLTIQCQVDSQVTMMFWYRQQPGQSLTLIATANQGSEATYESGFVIDKFPISRPNLTFSTLTVSNMSPEDSSIYLCSVPPGSGDQETQYFGPGTRLLVL.

Only a few counts were recorded for this clonotype. This chain uses TRBV7-2 with TRBJ2-3; D remains ambiguous. V dropped 5 bases and J dropped 2 bases, with 8 bases sitting between them. There are 13 residues in the CDR3. Germline CDR1 and CDR2: SGHTA and FQGNSA. The CDR3 loop reads CASSPLATDTQYF. CDR3 coding DNA: TGTGCCAGCAGCCCGCTGGCCACAGATACGCAGTATTTT.

CDR3 region: CAISVSGPDEQYF. Here the CDR3 DNA reads TGTGCCATCAGTGTGTCAGGGCCCGACGAGCAGTACTTC. V usage is TRBV10-3 and J usage is TRBJ2-7, with D possibly matching TRBD1 (5 bases). CDR3 length: 13 residues. Per germline, CDR1 ENHRY and CDR2 SYGVKD. V was clipped by 4 bases and J by 5 bases, with 12 bases between them.

This clonotype occurred a few times. This sequence joins TRBV5-1 and TRBJ2-7, with TRBD2 identical over 9 bases. The CDR3 is 16 amino acids. V gave up 5 bases and J gave up 6 bases; unmatched junction bases: 15. Germline V CDR1 and CDR2: SGHRS, YFSETQ. The CDR3 loop reads CASSLRVAGESGEQYF. Here the CDR3 DNA reads TGCGCCAGCAGTTTGAGGGTAGCGGGAGAATCTGGCGAGCAGTACTTC.